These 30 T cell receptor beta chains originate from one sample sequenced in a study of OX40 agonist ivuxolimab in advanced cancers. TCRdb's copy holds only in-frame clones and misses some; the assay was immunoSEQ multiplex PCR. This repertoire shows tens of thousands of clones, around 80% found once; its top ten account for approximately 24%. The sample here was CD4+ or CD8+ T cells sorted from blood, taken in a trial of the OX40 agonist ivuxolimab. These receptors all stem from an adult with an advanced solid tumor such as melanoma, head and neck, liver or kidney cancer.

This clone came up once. CDR3 coding DNA: TGTGCCAGCAGCGTAATGGGCGCAAGACAAGAGACCCAGTACTTC. Translating gives CASSVMGARQETQYF. The V call is TRBV9, the J call TRBJ2-5; no clear D. Germline lookup yields CDR1 SGDLS and CDR2 YYNGEE. Trimming stripped 1 base from V and 2 bases from J, with 12 bases between. The CDR3 has 15 residues. Full variable domain (rest looked up from reference TRBV9 and TRBJ2-5): DSGVTQTPKHLITATGQRVTLRCSPRSGDLSVYWYQQSLDQGLQFLIQYYNGEERAKGNILERFSAQQFPDLHSELNLSSLELGDSALYFCASSVMGARQETQYFGPGTRLLVL.

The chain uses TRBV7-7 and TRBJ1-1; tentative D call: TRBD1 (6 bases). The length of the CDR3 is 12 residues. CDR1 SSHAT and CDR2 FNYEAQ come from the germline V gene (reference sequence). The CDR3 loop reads CAPQGLNTEAFF. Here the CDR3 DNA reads TGTGCGCCGCAGGGGTTGAACACTGAAGCTTTCTTT.

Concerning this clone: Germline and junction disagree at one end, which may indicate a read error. The DNA of the CDR3 is TGTGCCAGCAGCTTACTTCCGGGAGGAAACAATGGGCAGTTCTTC. Residues: CASSLLPGGNNGQFF. V and J are TRBV11-1 and TRBJ2-1; 7 positions match TRBD2. CDR1 is SGHAT and CDR2 is FQDESV in the germline V gene (reference sequence). CDR3 length equals 15 residues.

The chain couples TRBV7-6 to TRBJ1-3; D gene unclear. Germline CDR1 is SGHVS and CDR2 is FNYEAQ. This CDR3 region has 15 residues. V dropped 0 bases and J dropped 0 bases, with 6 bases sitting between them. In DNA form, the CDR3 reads TGTGCCAGCAGCTTAGCTGGCGGCTCTGGAAACACCATATATTTT. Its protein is CASSLAGGSGNTIYF.

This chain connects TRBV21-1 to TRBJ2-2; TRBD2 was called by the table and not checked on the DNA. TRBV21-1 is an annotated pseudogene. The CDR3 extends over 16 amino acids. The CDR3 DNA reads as TGTGCCAGCAGCAAACGGGCGGGGATGAACACCGGGGAGCTGTTTTTT. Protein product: CASSKRAGMNTGELFF.

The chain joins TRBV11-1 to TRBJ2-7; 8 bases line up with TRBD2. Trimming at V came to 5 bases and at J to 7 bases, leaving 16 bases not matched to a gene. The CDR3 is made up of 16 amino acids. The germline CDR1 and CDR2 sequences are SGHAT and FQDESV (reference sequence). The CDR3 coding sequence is TGTGCCAGCAGCGTAACTAGCGGTTTTTTTTTAATGGAGCAGTACTTC. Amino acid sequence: CASSVTSGFFLMEQYF.

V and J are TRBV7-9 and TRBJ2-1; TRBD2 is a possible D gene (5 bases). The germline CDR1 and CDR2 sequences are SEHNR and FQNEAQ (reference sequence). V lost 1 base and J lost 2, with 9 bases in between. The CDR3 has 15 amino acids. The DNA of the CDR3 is TGTGCCAGCAGCTTAGTTGAAGCGGCCTACAATGAGCAGTTCTTC. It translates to CASSLVEAAYNEQFF.

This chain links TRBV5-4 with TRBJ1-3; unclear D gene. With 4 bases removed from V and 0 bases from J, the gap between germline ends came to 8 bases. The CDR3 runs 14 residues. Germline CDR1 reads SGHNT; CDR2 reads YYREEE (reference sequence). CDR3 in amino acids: CASSLLDSGNTIYF. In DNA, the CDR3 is TGTGCCAGCAGCCTGCTAGACTCTGGAAACACCATATATTTT.

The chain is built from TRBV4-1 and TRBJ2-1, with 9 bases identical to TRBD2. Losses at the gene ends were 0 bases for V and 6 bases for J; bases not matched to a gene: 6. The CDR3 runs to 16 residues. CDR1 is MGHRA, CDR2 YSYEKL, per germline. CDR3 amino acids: CASSQEAGGMGNEQFF. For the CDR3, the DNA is TGCGCCAGCAGCCAAGAAGCGGGAGGCATGGGCAATGAGCAGTTCTTC.

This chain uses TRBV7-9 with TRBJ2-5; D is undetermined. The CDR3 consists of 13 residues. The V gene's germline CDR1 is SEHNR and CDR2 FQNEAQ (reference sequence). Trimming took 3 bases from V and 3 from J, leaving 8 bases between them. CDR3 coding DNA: TGTGCCAGCAGCTTTGGTAGTGAAGAGACCCAGTACTTC. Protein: CASSFGSEETQYF.

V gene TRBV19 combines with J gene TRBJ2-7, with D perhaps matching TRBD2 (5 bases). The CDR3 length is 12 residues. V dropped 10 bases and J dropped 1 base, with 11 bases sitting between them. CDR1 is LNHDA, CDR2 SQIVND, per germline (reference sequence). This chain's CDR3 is CATSDLSYEQYF. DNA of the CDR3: TGTGCCACCTCGGACTTATCCTACGAGCAGTACTTC.

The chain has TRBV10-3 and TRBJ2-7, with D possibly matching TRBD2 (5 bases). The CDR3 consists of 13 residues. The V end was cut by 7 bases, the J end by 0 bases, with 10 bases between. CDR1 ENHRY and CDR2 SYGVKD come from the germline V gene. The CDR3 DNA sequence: TGTGCCATCACTACGGGGAGCTCCTACGAGCAGTACTTC. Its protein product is CAITTGSSYEQYF.

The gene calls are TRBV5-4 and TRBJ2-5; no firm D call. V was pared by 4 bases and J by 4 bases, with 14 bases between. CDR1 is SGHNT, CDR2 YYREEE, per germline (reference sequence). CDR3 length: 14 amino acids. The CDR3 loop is CASSPLLETETQYF. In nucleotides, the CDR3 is TGTGCCAGCAGCCCTCTTCTAGAGACAGAGACCCAGTACTTC.

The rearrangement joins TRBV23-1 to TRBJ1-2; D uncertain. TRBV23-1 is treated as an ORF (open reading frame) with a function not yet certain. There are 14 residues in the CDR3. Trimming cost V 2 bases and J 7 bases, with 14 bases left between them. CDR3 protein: CASSQVDPDSGYTF. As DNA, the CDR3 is TGCGCCAGCAGTCAAGTCGACCCGGACTCTGGCTACACCTTC.

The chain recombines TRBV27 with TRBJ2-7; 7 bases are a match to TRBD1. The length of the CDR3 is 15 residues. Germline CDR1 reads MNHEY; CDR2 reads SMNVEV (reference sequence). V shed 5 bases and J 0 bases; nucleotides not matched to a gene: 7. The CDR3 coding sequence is TGTGCCAGCAGTCGGGACAGCGTACTCTCCTACGAGCAGTACTTC. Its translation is CASSRDSVLSYEQYF.

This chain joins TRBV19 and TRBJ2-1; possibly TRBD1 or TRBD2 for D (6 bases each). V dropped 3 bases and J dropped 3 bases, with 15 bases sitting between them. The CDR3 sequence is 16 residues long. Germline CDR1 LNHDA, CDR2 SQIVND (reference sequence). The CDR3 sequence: CASSMGGDSYYNEQFF. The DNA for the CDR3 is TGTGCCAGTAGTATGGGGGGCGATTCATACTACAATGAGCAGTTCTTC.

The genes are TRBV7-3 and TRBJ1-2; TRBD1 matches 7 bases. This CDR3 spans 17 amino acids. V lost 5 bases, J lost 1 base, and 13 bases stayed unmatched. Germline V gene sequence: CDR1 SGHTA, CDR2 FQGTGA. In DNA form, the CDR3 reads TGTGCCAGCAGCCCGGTCGGCGGGACAGCACTTAACTATGGCTACACCTTC. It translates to CASSPVGGTALNYGYTF.

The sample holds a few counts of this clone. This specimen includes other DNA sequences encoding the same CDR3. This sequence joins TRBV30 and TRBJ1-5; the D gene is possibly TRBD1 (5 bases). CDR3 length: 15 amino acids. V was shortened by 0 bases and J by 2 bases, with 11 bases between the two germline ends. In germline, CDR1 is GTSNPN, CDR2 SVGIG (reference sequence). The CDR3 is CAWSVPGGGNQPQHF. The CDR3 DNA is TGTGCCTGGAGTGTACCCGGGGGGGGCAATCAGCCCCAGCATTTT.

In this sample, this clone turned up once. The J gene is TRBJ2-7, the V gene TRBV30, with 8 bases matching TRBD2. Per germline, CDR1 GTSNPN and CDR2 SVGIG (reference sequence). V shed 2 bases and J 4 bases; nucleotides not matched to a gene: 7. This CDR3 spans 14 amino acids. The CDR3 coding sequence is TGTGCCTGGAGTACCGCGGGAGGTATTTACGAGCAGTACTTC. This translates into CAWSTAGGIYEQYF. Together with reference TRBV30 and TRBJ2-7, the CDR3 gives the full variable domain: SQTIHQWPATLVQPVGSPLSLECTVEGTSNPNLYWYRQAAGRGLQLLFYSVGIGQISSEVPQNLSASRPQDRQFILSSKKLLLSDSGFYLCAWSTAGGIYEQYFGPGTRLTVT.

The CDR3 DNA reads TGTGCCAGCAGCTTGGCCGGGACAGATACGCAGTATTTT. Its translation: CASSLAGTDTQYF. This rearrangement joins TRBV5-6 to TRBJ2-3; D unresolved. Germline V gene lookup returns CDR1 SGHDT and CDR2 YYEEEE. The CDR3 totals 13 residues. V dropped 0 bases and J dropped 3 bases, with 5 bases sitting between them.

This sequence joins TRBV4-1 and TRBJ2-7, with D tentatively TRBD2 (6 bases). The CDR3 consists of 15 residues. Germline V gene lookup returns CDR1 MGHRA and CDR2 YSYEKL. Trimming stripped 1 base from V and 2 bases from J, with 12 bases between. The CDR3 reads CASSQGDFGTYEQYF. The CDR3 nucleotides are TGCGCCAGCAGCCAAGGGGACTTTGGGACCTACGAGCAGTACTTC.

The CDR3 sequence: CASSFSAGELFF. The CDR3 DNA is TGTGCCAGCAGCTTTTCCGCCGGGGAGCTGTTTTTT. V gene TRBV13 combines with J gene TRBJ2-2; D gene unclear. V lost 3 bases and J lost 6, with 5 bases in between. Germline assignment: CDR1 PRHDT and CDR2 FYEKMQ (reference sequence). The CDR3 totals 12 residues. Full variable domain (outside the CDR3, taken from reference TRBV13 and TRBJ2-2): AAGVIQSPRHLIKEKRETATLKCYPIPRHDTVYWYQQGPGQDPQFLISFYEKMQSDKGSIPDRFSAQQFSDYHSELNMSSLELGDSALYFCASSFSAGELFFGEGSRLTVL.

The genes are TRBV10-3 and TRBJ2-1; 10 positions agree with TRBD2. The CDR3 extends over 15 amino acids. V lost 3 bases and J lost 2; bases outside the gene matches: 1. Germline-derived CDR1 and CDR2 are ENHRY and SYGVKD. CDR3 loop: CAISDTSGAYNEQFF. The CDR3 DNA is TGTGCCATCAGTGACACTAGCGGGGCCTACAATGAGCAGTTCTTC.

CDR3 sequence reads: CASSVGVGYEQYF. The CDR3 nucleotides are TGTGCCAGCAGCGTAGGTGTCGGGTACGAGCAGTACTTC. The J gene is TRBJ2-7, the V gene TRBV9; D is unresolved. The CDR3 length is 13 residues. V shed 0 bases and J shed 4 bases, with 8 bases lying between them. Looked up from germline, CDR1 is SGDLS and CDR2 is YYNGEE.

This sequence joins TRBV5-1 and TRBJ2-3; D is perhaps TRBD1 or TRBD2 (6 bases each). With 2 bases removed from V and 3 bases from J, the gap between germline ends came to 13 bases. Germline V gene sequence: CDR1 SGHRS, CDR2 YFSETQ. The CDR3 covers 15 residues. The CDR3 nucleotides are TGCGCCAGCAGCTTCTGGGGGGCGTTAACAGATACGCAGTATTTT. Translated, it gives CASSFWGALTDTQYF.

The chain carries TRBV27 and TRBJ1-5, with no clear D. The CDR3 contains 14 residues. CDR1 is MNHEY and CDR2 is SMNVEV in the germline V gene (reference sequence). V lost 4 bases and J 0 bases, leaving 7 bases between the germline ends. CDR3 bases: TGTGCCAGCAGTTCCATATTTAGCAATCAGCCCCAGCATTTT. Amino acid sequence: CASSSIFSNQPQHF.

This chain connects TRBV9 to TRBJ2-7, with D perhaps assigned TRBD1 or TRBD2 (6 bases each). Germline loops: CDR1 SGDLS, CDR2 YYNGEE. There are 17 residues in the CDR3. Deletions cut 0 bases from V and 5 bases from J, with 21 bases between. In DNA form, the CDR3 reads TGTGCCAGCAGCGTAGCCTCGGGGGCTAGTCGGATTAACGAGCAGTACTTC. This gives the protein CASSVASGASRINEQYF.

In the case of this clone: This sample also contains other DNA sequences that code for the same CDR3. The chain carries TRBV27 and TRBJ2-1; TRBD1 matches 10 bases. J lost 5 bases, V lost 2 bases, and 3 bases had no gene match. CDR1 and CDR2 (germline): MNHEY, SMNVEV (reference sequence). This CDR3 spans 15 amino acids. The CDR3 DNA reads TGTGCCAGCAGTTTAGCCGGGACAGGGGACAATGAGCAGTTCTTC. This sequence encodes CASSLAGTGDNEQFF.

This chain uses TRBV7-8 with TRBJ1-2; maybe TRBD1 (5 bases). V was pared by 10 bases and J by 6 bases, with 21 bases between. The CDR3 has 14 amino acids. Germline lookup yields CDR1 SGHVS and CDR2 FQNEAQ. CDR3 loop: CATQEGPHVDGYTF. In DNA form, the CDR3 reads TGTGCCACCCAAGAGGGACCACACGTAGATGGCTACACCTTC. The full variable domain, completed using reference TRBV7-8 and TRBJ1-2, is GAGVSQSPRYKVAKRGQDVALRCDPISGHVSLFWYQQALGQGPEFLTYFQNEAQLDKSGLPSDRFFAERPEGSVSTLKIQRTQQEDSAVYLCATQEGPHVDGYTFGSGTRLTVV.

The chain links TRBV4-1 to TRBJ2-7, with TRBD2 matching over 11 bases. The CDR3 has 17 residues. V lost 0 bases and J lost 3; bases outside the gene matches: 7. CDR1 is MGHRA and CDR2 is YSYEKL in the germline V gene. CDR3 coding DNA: TGCGCCAGCAGCCAAGATCGCCTAGCGGGAGGTCACTACGAGCAGTACTTC. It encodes CASSQDRLAGGHYEQYF.